In this sample, the clone carrying this T cell receptor beta chain turned up a few times. This sample was taken from a study of human T cells and chemical hapten exposure. Time point indicated: patch test 1, 2 weeks after DPC sensitization. Treatment here: therapeutic diphenylcyclopropenone sensitization with weekly scalp DPC. Patch tests were applied only after blood draws. Total RNA was isolated from unfractionated whole blood. Germline CDR1 reads MGHRA; CDR2 reads YSYEKL. The CDR3 sequence is 14 residues long. V dropped 4 bases and J dropped 7; count of bases not matched to a gene: 7. TCRdb re-called the RACE reads with MiXCR, one entry per CDR3 protein. Of tens of thousands of distinct CDR3 sequences listed, 9.8% are singletons.

This chain joins TRBV4-1 and TRBJ1-5, with 7 bases that match TRBD1. Material: whole blood, obtained in connection with sensitization to the hapten diphenylcyclopropenone (DPC). This receptor was taken from a woman in her thirties or forties with alopecia areata. Some clones in this sample may be carry-over from other donors' samples. The CDR3 sequence: CASSRFRGGQPQHF. In DNA form, the CDR3 reads TGCGCCAGCAGCCGATTCAGGGGGGGCCAGCCCCAGCATTTT.